This TCR beta chain derives from a study of cytomegalovirus exposure and HLA in healthy donors. General study points: It was assumed in the presence/absence analyses that sequencing depth was roughly uniform across donors. According to a later analysis, donors in an Asian-associated ancestry cluster reportedly had fewer N-insertions than the roughly 720-donor mean. Specificity of a few CMV-associated chains for CMV antigens was verified in vitro. Cytomegalovirus-associated status was assigned to some 160 TCR beta chains.

This clone was seen just once. The antigen is not known. The PCR ran on 60 Vbeta and 13 Jbeta primers. Clones were read by immunoSEQ multiplex PCR, and TCRdb kept only the in-frame ones, dropping some. Altogether some 180,000 clones are present, around 90% being singletons, with the ten largest covering around 0.98%. The CDR3 is 13 amino acids. Germline V gene sequence: CDR1 WNHNN, CDR2 SYGVQD (reference sequence). After removal of 4 bases from V and 11 bases from J, the junction contained 10 bases not matched to a gene. The V call is TRBV10-1, the J call TRBJ2-5; 7 bases agree with TRBD1. Sample: PBMCs. The sequence derives from a boy under 10 years old in good health and CMV-seronegative. CDR3 coding DNA: TGCGCCAGCAGTGGAGGGACAGCCACCTCTCAGTACTTC. This codes for CASSGGTATSQYF.